This T cell receptor beta chain was obtained from a study of OX40 agonist ivuxolimab in advanced cancers. Study summary: The patients got ivuxolimab, which is an agonistic anti-OX40 (CD134) antibody.

Of note for this clone: Its target is unknown.

CDR1 and CDR2 (germline): LNHDA, SQIVND (reference sequence). CDR3 length equals 13 residues. V lost 5 bases and J lost 8; bases outside the gene matches: 6. General study points: There were, on average, more expanded clones in CD8+ T cells than in CD4+.

Using immunoSEQ multiplex PCR, the repertoire was profiled, and TCRdb retains in-frame clones only, with some absent. This table holds about 55,000 clones, about 90% found once. This receptor was obtained from an adult with an advanced solid tumor such as melanoma, head and neck, liver or kidney cancer. The chain recombines TRBV19 with TRBJ2-1; 7 nucleotides agree with TRBD1. The sequencing used CD4+ or CD8+ T cells sorted from blood, collected in a trial of the OX40 agonist ivuxolimab. The CDR3 nucleotides are TGTGCCAGTAGTGTCCAGGGGGTCCATGAGCAGTTCTTC. This gives the protein CASSVQGVHEQFF. Combining the CDR3 with reference TRBV19 and TRBJ2-1 gives the whole variable domain DGGITQSPKYLFRKEGQNVTLSCEQNLNHDAMYWYRQDPGQGLRLIYYSQIVNDFQKGDIAEGYSVSREKKESFPLTVTSAQKNPTAFYLCASSVQGVHEQFFGPGTRLTVL.